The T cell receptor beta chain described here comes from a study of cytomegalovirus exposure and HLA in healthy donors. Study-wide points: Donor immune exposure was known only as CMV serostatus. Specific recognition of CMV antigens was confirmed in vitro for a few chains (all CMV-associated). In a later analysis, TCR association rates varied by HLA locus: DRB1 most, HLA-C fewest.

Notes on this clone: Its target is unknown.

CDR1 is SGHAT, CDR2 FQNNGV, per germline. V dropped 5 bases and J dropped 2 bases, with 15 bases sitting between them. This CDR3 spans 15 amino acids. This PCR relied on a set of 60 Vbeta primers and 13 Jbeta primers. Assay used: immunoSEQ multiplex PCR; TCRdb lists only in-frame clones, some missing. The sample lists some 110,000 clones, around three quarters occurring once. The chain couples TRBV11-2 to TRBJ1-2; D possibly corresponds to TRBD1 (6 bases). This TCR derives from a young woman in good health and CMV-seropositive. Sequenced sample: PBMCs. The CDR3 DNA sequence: TGTGCCAGCAGCCCCCGACAGGCTCTCAACTATGGCTACACCTTC. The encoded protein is CASSPRQALNYGYTF.